This T cell receptor (beta chain) was sequenced for a study of shared clonotypes between healthy human individuals. Study-level findings and limits: Clonotype sharing among the donors was expected to vary with sequencing depth. Clonotypes shared by all four sorted-subset donors had higher generation probabilities than non-shared clonotypes.

Profiling relied on immunoSEQ multiplex PCR, and the TCRdb table lists in-frame clones only, not all of them. This sample has about 1.5 million clones; 95% to 99% occur once, and the top ten carry roughly 0.42%. All the donors were Caucasian adults who lived in Nashville, Tennessee. CD45RA-negative memory and CD45RA+ naive subsets were split from the CD4+ cells. For this clone: Its target is unknown.

The sequence came from a man aged 25-45 years in good health. The specimen was naive CD4+ T cells sorted from blood. Subset here: CD45RA+ positively selected.

The CDR3 bases are TGTGCCAGCAGCCGAGACCAAGGAGGGGGTTACGAGCAGTACTTC. Its protein is CASSRDQGGGYEQYF. V gene TRBV4-2 combines with J gene TRBJ2-7; D tentatively fits TRBD1 or TRBD2 (6 bases each). The CDR3 has 15 residues. CDR1 is LGHNA, CDR2 YNFKEQ, per germline. Trimming cost V 4 bases and J 4 bases, with 17 bases left between them.